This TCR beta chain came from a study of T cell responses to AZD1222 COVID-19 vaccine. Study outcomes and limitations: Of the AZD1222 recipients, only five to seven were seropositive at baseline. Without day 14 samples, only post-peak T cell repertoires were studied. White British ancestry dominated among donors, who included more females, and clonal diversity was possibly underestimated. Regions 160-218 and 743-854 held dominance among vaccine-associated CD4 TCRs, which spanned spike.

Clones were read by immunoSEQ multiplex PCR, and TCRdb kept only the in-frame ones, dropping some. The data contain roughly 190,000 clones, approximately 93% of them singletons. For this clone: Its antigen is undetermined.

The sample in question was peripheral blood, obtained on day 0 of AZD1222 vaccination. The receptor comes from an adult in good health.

For the CDR3, the DNA is TGTGCCAGCAGGGGGAATTTGGCAAACTATGGCTACACCTTC. This gives the protein CASRGNLANYGYTF. This rearrangement joins TRBV6-5 to TRBJ1-2; D ambiguous. The V and J ends lost 6 bases and 2 bases respectively, with 13 bases between them. This CDR3 spans 14 amino acids. Germline V lookup: CDR1 MNHEY, CDR2 SVGAGI.